A single sample is the source of the 24 T cell receptor beta chains below, sequenced in a study of blood T cells in healthy people across ages. With a J-beta primer mix and a sample-barcoded 5' primer, a second PCR ran about 7 to 12 cycles. TCRdb independently ran MiXCR on the 5' RACE reads; one entry per CDR3 protein. The sample has roughly 1.7 million distinct CDR3 sequences; 30% to 35% are singletons. Sequenced material: blood. The source is a woman in her twenties or thirties in good health.

The genes are TRBV15 and TRBJ2-1; 7 nucleotides match TRBD1. CDR1 and CDR2 from the germline V gene are LNHNV and YYDKDF (reference sequence). The CDR3 runs 15 residues. Trimming cost V 4 bases and J 6 bases; bases outside gene matches: 9. This chain's CDR3 is CATSIGGEISNEQFF. The DNA of the CDR3 is TGTGCCACCAGCATAGGGGGCGAAATAAGCAATGAGCAGTTCTTC.

The chain employs TRBV4-1 and TRBJ2-3; TRBD1 or TRBD2 may be the D gene (5 bases each). Trimming left V 4 bases short and J 2 bases short, with 16 bases between. This CDR3 is 16 amino acids long. Germline CDR1 and CDR2: MGHRA and YSYEKL. The CDR3 bases are TGCGCCAGCAGCCTCCCACGGGGCGACACCACAGATACGCAGTATTTT. Translation: CASSLPRGDTTDTQYF.

The V call is TRBV12-5, the J call TRBJ2-1; 15 bases fit TRBD2. Germline loops: CDR1 LGHNT, CDR2 FRNRAP. This CDR3 contains 19 residues. Trimming removed 1 base from V and 2 bases from J; junction bases left unmatched: 6. The CDR3 loop reads CASGLAGTSGGRPYNEQFF. The CDR3, as DNA: TGTGCTAGTGGTTTGGCCGGGACTAGCGGGGGGAGACCCTACAATGAGCAGTTCTTC.

The J gene is TRBJ2-4, the V gene TRBV24-1; 8 nucleotides agree with TRBD1. The CDR3 has 14 amino acids. Germline V CDR1 and CDR2: KGHDR, SFDVKD. Trimming at V came to 12 bases and at J to 3 bases, leaving 9 bases not matched to a gene. CDR3 bases: TGTGCCCCTTGGGACAGGCTGGACAAAAACATTCAGTACTTC. Residues: CAPWDRLDKNIQYF.

The chain links TRBV28 to TRBJ2-7, with TRBD1 matching 9 bases. The germline CDR1 and CDR2 sequences are MDHEN and SYDVKM. There are 14 residues in the CDR3. After removal of 7 bases from V and 2 bases from J, the junction contained 6 bases not matched to a gene. The CDR3 DNA reads as TGTGCCAGCATTCAGGGACAGGGACCCTACGAGCAGTACTTC. It translates to CASIQGQGPYEQYF.

The table lists this clonotype with a count of one. This chain connects TRBV7-2 to TRBJ1-1, with a tentative D call TRBD1 (5 bases). The CDR3 is 14 amino acids. V shed 1 base and J shed 7 bases, with 13 bases lying between them. CDR1 is SGHTA and CDR2 is FQGNSA in the germline V gene. CDR3 sequence: CASSLGQVGDEAFF. The CDR3 DNA reads as TGTGCCAGCAGCTTAGGCCAGGTAGGGGATGAAGCTTTCTTT.

This clonotype was counted at least ten times. A much more abundant neighbour one base away suggests this may be a read error. This chain links TRBV7-9 with TRBJ2-7; D gene unclear. The germline V and J ends were trimmed by 1 base and 5 bases, with 6 bases remaining between them. The CDR3 is 12 amino acids. Per the germline V gene, CDR1 is SEHNR and CDR2 is FQNEAQ (reference sequence). Written as DNA, the CDR3 is TGTGCCAGCAGCTTAGTTCCCCACGAGCAGTACTTC. It encodes CASSLVPHEQYF.

J is TRBJ2-7 and V is TRBV6-1; D is unresolved. V lost 4 bases and J lost 3, with 16 bases in between. Germline assignment: CDR1 MNHNS and CDR2 SASEGT. The CDR3 extends over 15 amino acids. CDR3 sequence: CASSGRQPPNYEQYF. The CDR3 DNA sequence: TGTGCCAGCAGTGGCCGACAACCGCCCAACTACGAGCAGTACTTC.

V gene TRBV29-1 combines with J gene TRBJ1-1; 11 nucleotides line up with TRBD1. This CDR3 is 15 amino acids long. Germline trimming cut 5 bases from V and 3 bases from J; bases unmatched to any gene: 8. Germline CDR1 and CDR2: SQVTM and ANQGSEA. The CDR3: CSVFGQGAWDTEAFF. CDR3 DNA sequence: TGCAGCGTTTTCGGACAGGGGGCTTGGGACACTGAAGCTTTCTTT.

This clonotype was detected ten times or more. The V gene is TRBV2, the J gene TRBJ2-5; D call uncertain. This CDR3 contains 13 residues. The ends were cut back, 6 bases at V and 3 bases at J, with 11 bases in the middle. CDR1 and CDR2 (germline): SNHLY, FYNNEI. The CDR3 nucleotides are TGTGCCAGCAGAGGGCTGATGGAAGAGACCCAGTACTTC. This encodes CASRGLMEETQYF.

The chain recombines TRBV6-6 with TRBJ1-2, with TRBD1 identical over 9 bases. Trimming cost V 0 bases and J 5 bases; bases outside gene matches: 4. CDR1 MNHNY and CDR2 SVGAGI come from the germline V gene (reference sequence). There are 15 residues in the CDR3. The CDR3 DNA follows: TGTGCCAGCAGTTACTCCTGGACAGGGGAATATGGCTACACCTTC. This sequence encodes CASSYSWTGEYGYTF.

In this sample, this clonotype turned up a few times. V usage is TRBV7-9 and J usage is TRBJ2-1; D not certain. The CDR3 spans 12 residues. The ends were cut back, 3 bases at V and 8 bases at J, with 8 bases in the middle. In germline, CDR1 is SEHNR, CDR2 FQNEAQ (reference sequence). The CDR3 is CASSFIGYEQFF. The CDR3 DNA reads TGTGCCAGCAGCTTTATAGGCTATGAGCAGTTCTTC.

This clonotype has a handful of counts. The chain recombines TRBV7-9 with TRBJ2-7; D may correspond to TRBD1 or TRBD2 (6 bases each). The germline V gene encodes CDR1 SEHNR and CDR2 FQNEAQ (reference sequence). The CDR3 contains 13 residues. Trimming left V 5 bases short and J 6 bases short, with 14 bases between. The CDR3 reads CASSRAGEVEQYF. DNA for the CDR3: TGTGCCAGCAGCCGAGCAGGGGAGGTCGAGCAGTACTTC.

There are a few counts of this clonotype. The chain recombines TRBV29-1 with TRBJ1-2; 7 bases align to TRBD1. Germline V gene lookup returns CDR1 SQVTM and CDR2 ANQGSEA. The CDR3 is 15 residues long. V shed 0 bases and J 7 bases; nucleotides not matched to a gene: 11. The CDR3: CSVEDSVGGGFGYTF. CDR3 bases: TGCAGCGTTGAAGACTCAGTCGGAGGGGGCTTTGGCTACACCTTC.

This clonotype showed up just a few times. This sequence joins TRBV14 and TRBJ1-6; weak D call: TRBD1 (6 bases). This CDR3 region has 14 residues. Germline lookup yields CDR1 SGHDN and CDR2 FVKESK. V lost 4 bases and J lost 7, with 11 bases in between. The CDR3 here is CASSLGQPNSPLHF. The CDR3 DNA is TGTGCCAGCAGCCTCGGACAGCCGAATTCACCCCTCCACTTT.

This clonotype was observed a few times. This chain uses TRBV20-1 with TRBJ2-7; TRBD1 agrees at 11 bases. Germline V gene sequence: CDR1 DFQATT, CDR2 SNEGSKA (reference sequence). The V gene end was trimmed by 6 bases and the J gene end by 7 bases; junction bases not matched to a gene: 11. There are 14 residues in the CDR3. For the CDR3, the DNA is TGCAGTGCACCGCCGGGACAGGGGGTCGGGGAGCAGTACTTC. The encoded protein is CSAPPGQGVGEQYF.

This clonotype was recorded a few times. CDR3 nucleotides: TGTGCCAGCAGTACAGGGGGGGGCGACGAGCAGTACTTC. Translation: CASSTGGGDEQYF. The chain employs TRBV9 and TRBJ2-7; D is perhaps TRBD1 (8 bases). CDR1 SGDLS and CDR2 YYNGEE come from the germline V gene. The CDR3 has 13 residues. With 5 bases removed from V and 5 bases from J, the gap between germline ends came to 14 bases.

J is TRBJ2-1 and V is TRBV6-6, with 10 bases aligning to TRBD2. Trimming at V came to 7 bases and at J to 5 bases, leaving 5 bases not matched to a gene. Germline V CDR1 and CDR2: MNHNY, SVGAGI (reference sequence). This CDR3 has 14 residues. The CDR3, as DNA: TGTGCCAGCACCAGGACTAGCGGAGACAATGAGCAGTTCTTC. It codes for CASTRTSGDNEQFF.

V and J are TRBV12-3 or TRBV12-4 and TRBJ2-7, with D perhaps assigned TRBD1 or TRBD2 (5 bases each). Trimming stripped 3 bases from V and 1 base from J, with 16 bases between. The CDR3 covers 16 residues. CDR3 loop: CASSFGAGTVSYEQYF. The CDR3 nucleotides are TGTGCCAGCAGTTTTGGGGCTGGGACGGTATCCTACGAGCAGTACTTC.

CDR3 DNA: TGCGCCAGCAGCTCCTACAGGGGAGGGGTCGAGCAGTACTTC. Its translation is CASSSYRGGVEQYF. The chain is built from TRBV5-1 and TRBJ2-7; D assignment may be TRBD1 or TRBD2 (7 bases each). Germline V gene sequence: CDR1 SGHRS, CDR2 YFSETQ. This CDR3 has 14 amino acids. Trimming shortened V by 3 bases and J by 6 bases, and 16 bases separated the two germline ends. The complete variable domain, with remaining parts taken from reference TRBV5-1 and TRBJ2-7, reads KAGVTQTPRYLIKTRGQQVTLSCSPISGHRSVSWYQQTPGQGLQFLFEYFSETQRNKGNFPGRFSGRQFSNSRSEMNVSTLELGDSALYLCASSSYRGGVEQYFGPGTRLTVT.

J is TRBJ2-6 and V is TRBV5-6; TRBD2 might be the D (6 bases). In germline, CDR1 is SGHDT, CDR2 YYEEEE. This CDR3 is built from 15 residues. V was pared by 2 bases and J by 4 bases, with 10 bases between. The CDR3 loop reads CASSFPGVGANVLTF. CDR3 bases: TGTGCCAGCAGCTTTCCGGGAGTGGGGGCCAACGTCCTGACTTTC.

V and J are TRBV7-9 and TRBJ1-2; weak D call: TRBD1 (6 bases). The V gene's germline CDR1 is SEHNR and CDR2 FQNEAQ (reference sequence). V shed 5 bases and J shed 7 bases, with 23 bases lying between them. The CDR3 is 16 residues long. As DNA, the CDR3 is TGTGCCAGCAGCCCTGGGTCCGGTATGGGGGGCCCTGGCTACACCTTC. Its protein product is CASSPGSGMGGPGYTF.

The chain combines TRBV27 with TRBJ2-1, with 11 positions matching TRBD2. The end of the DNA aligns better with TRBJ2-7, so the J call may be wrong. CDR3 length equals 16 residues. CDR1 and CDR2 (germline): MNHEY, SMNVEV (reference sequence). The CDR3 is CASKAGTSGTYNEQYF. The DNA for the CDR3 is TGTGCCAGCAAGGCCGGGACTAGCGGAACCTACAATGAGCAGTACTTC.

This clonotype was seen only once. The rearrangement joins TRBV4-2 to TRBJ2-1, with TRBD1 identical over 9 bases. This CDR3 has 19 residues. With 1 base clipped from V and 0 bases from J, the junction kept 10 bases outside the gene matches. The germline V gene encodes CDR1 LGHNA and CDR2 YNFKEQ. Written as DNA, the CDR3 is TGTGCCAGCAGCCAAGTTGGGACAGGGCTTTTTTCCTCCTACAATGAGCAGTTCTTC. Amino acid sequence: CASSQVGTGLFSSYNEQFF.